Presented here are 20 T cell receptor beta chains from one specimen sequenced in a study of Ad26.COV2.S vaccination and SARS-CoV-2 variants. Treatment in this sample: some 19 received Ad26.COV2.S at low or high dose, single or two shots; a few received placebo; per-sample allocation not given. The study sampled participants on day 63 after the first vaccine or placebo injection. Clones were read by immunoSEQ multiplex PCR, and TCRdb kept only the in-frame ones, dropping some. The table lists about 680,000 clones, 70% to 90% of them singletons. Here the sequenced sample was peripheral blood, taken in a trial of Ad26.COV2.S vaccine versus placebo. These receptors came from a person aged 18-60 years who received the Ad26.COV2.S COVID-19 vaccine or a placebo.

The CDR3 nucleotides read TGTGCCTGGAGTCTATTTAGCGAGAACACTGAAGCTTTCTTT. Residues: CAWSLFSENTEAFF. The V and J genes are TRBV30 and TRBJ1-1; D is ambiguous. The germline V and J ends were trimmed by 2 bases and 1 base, with 11 bases remaining between them. The CDR3 is 14 amino acids. Germline-derived CDR1 and CDR2 are GTSNPN and SVGIG (reference sequence).

The chain combines TRBV4-1 with TRBJ1-2; D is unresolved. CDR1 and CDR2 from the germline V gene are MGHRA and YSYEKL. The germline V and J ends were trimmed by 0 bases and 3 bases, with 8 bases remaining between them. This CDR3 comprises 14 residues. CDR3 coding DNA: TGCGCCAGCAGCCAAGATTTTAGGGACTATGGCTACACCTTC. It specifies CASSQDFRDYGYTF.

The CDR3, as DNA: TGTGCCAGCAGTTTACAGGGACCTGGAAACACCATATATTTT. Translated, it gives CASSLQGPGNTIYF. This chain links TRBV2 with TRBJ1-3; D is possibly TRBD1 (6 bases). The CDR3 totals 14 residues. The germline gives CDR1 SNHLY, CDR2 FYNNEI. Trimming took 5 bases from V and 2 from J, leaving 10 bases between them.

The rearrangement links TRBV5-1 to TRBJ1-5; D unresolved. The CDR3 length is 16 residues. Germline V gives CDR1 SGHRS, CDR2 YFSETQ. The V end lost 2 bases, the J end lost 1 base, and 13 bases lay between the germline ends. In nucleotides, the CDR3 is TGCGCCAGCAGCTTAGGACTCCTAGGGAGCAATCAGCCCCAGCATTTT. This sequence encodes CASSLGLLGSNQPQHF.

V gene TRBV30 combines with J gene TRBJ1-1, with D hard to call. Trimming pared 0 bases from V and 5 bases from J, leaving 19 bases between. The CDR3 spans 16 residues. Germline V gene sequence: CDR1 GTSNPN, CDR2 SVGIG (reference sequence). The CDR3 nucleotides read TGTGCCTGGAGTGTGGCAGCCCTTCAGATGAGGACTGAAGCTTTCTTT. Its translation: CAWSVAALQMRTEAFF.

The chain links TRBV7-8 to TRBJ2-5, with TRBD2 identical over 13 bases. J lost 7 bases, V lost 4 bases, and 9 bases had no gene match. The CDR3 covers 16 residues. Germline V CDR1 and CDR2: SGHVS, FQNEAQ. CDR3 DNA: TGTGCCAGCAGCTCGAGCTGGACTAGCGGGGGTGGGACCCAGTACTTC. As protein: CASSSSWTSGGGTQYF.

This chain connects TRBV9 to TRBJ2-1; TRBD1 matches at 9 bases. This CDR3 contains 13 residues. The germline V gene has CDR1 SGDLS and CDR2 YYNGEE. The trim removed 3 bases at V and 10 bases at J, leaving 5 bases unmatched. The CDR3 DNA reads as TGTGCCAGCAGCGCCCGACAGGGGGACGAGCAGTTCTTC. Its translation: CASSARQGDEQFF.

The rearrangement joins TRBV27 to TRBJ2-1; 12 bases agree with TRBD2. The V and J ends lost 0 bases and 8 bases, in that order; junction bases with no gene match: 5. Germline V gene lookup returns CDR1 MNHEY and CDR2 SMNVEV (reference sequence). The CDR3 has 16 residues. This CDR3 reads CASSLSGLAGIYEQFF. CDR3 in DNA: TGTGCCAGCAGTTTATCGGGACTAGCGGGCATCTATGAGCAGTTCTTC.

This chain joins TRBV7-9 and TRBJ1-1, with D unclear. The CDR3 loop spans 15 amino acids. In germline, CDR1 is SEHNR, CDR2 FQNEAQ (reference sequence). Deletions cut 7 bases from V and 2 bases from J, with 17 bases between. Here the CDR3 DNA reads TGTGCCAGCACCGCTCCGGAGACCAGCAACACTGAAGCTTTCTTT. Protein: CASTAPETSNTEAFF. The full variable domain, completed using reference TRBV7-9 and TRBJ1-1, is DTGVSQNPRHKITKRGQNVTFRCDPISEHNRLYWYRQTLGQGPEFLTYFQNEAQLEKSRLLSDRFSAERPKGSFSTLEIQRTEQGDSAMYLCASTAPETSNTEAFFGQGTRLTVV.

About this clone: Other DNA variants within this sample encode the same CDR3. The CDR3 loop is CSASRGNQPQHF. The DNA for the CDR3 is TGCAGTGCTAGTCGGGGCAATCAGCCCCAGCATTTT. V and J are TRBV20-1 and TRBJ1-5; D uncertain. The V and J ends lost 3 bases and 2 bases respectively, with 5 bases between them. This CDR3 region has 12 residues. Per the germline V gene, CDR1 is DFQATT and CDR2 is SNEGSKA (reference sequence).

This chain connects TRBV9 to TRBJ1-6; D is unclear. Deletions cut 3 bases from V and 7 bases from J, with 17 bases between. Germline loops: CDR1 SGDLS, CDR2 YYNGEE. The CDR3 contains 16 residues. This chain's CDR3 is CASSAPYTTLNSPLHF. CDR3 DNA sequence: TGTGCCAGCAGCGCCCCCTACACTACACTCAATTCACCCCTCCACTTT.

This rearrangement joins TRBV6-5 to TRBJ2-3; a weak D match, TRBD1 (5 bases). Trimming left V 6 bases short and J 2 bases short, with 15 bases between. In germline, CDR1 is MNHEY, CDR2 SVGAGI. The CDR3 spans 15 residues. The DNA for the CDR3 is TGTGCCAGCAGAGCATATAAGACAGCCACAGATACGCAGTATTTT. Translated, it gives CASRAYKTATDTQYF.

This clone came up once. This sequence joins TRBV6-5 and TRBJ1-2; perhaps TRBD1 as D (5 bases). V gave up 6 bases and J gave up 4 bases, with 12 bases separating them. This CDR3 is 13 amino acids long. Germline loops: CDR1 MNHEY, CDR2 SVGAGI. The CDR3 loop is CASRTTALYGYTF. CDR3 nucleotides: TGTGCCAGCAGGACGACAGCCCTCTATGGCTACACCTTC.

The J gene is TRBJ2-7, the V gene TRBV7-2, with D possibly being TRBD2 (5 bases). The CDR3 extends over 12 amino acids. Germline V gene data show CDR1 as SGHTA and CDR2 as FQGNSA. Trimming pared 5 bases from V and 7 bases from J, leaving 12 bases between. The CDR3 loop reads CASSPPGLEQYF. CDR3 coding DNA: TGTGCCAGCAGCCCCCCGGGATTGGAGCAGTACTTC.

The count of this clone is one. The J gene is TRBJ2-7, the V gene TRBV18; D unresolved. The germline CDR1 and CDR2 sequences are KGHSH and LQKENI. The germline V and J ends were trimmed by 3 bases and 0 bases, with 18 bases remaining between them. The CDR3 sequence is 17 residues long. CDR3 nucleotide sequence: TGTGCCAGCTCACCCATACTCCAACAACTGAGCTCCTACGAGCAGTACTTC. Translation: CASSPILQQLSSYEQYF.

There are a few counts of this clone. The V call is TRBV4-2, the J call TRBJ1-2, with 7 bases identical to TRBD1. The germline V gene has CDR1 LGHNA and CDR2 YNFKEQ. CDR3 length: 17 amino acids. The V and J ends lost 3 bases and 1 base, in that order; junction bases with no gene match: 11. In nucleotides, the CDR3 is TGTGCCAGCAGCCAGTACTCCACAGGGGAAATTAACTATGGCTACACCTTC. It is translated as CASSQYSTGEINYGYTF.

The chain uses TRBV18 and TRBJ2-7, with a weak D call TRBD1 (6 bases). Between the trimmed V and J ends, which lost 4 bases and 0 bases, there was a span of 13 bases. The CDR3 length is 15 residues. Germline assignment: CDR1 KGHSH and CDR2 LQKENI. Here the CDR3 reads CASSRQGTPSYEQYF. As DNA, the CDR3 is TGTGCCAGCTCACGCCAGGGGACACCCTCCTACGAGCAGTACTTC. Complete variable domain (other parts from reference TRBV18 and TRBJ2-7): NAGVMQNPRHLVRRRGQEARLRCSPMKGHSHVYWYRQLPEEGLKFMVYLQKENIIDESGMPKERFSAEFPKEGPSILRIQQVVRGDSAAYFCASSRQGTPSYEQYFGPGTRLTVT.

The CDR3 DNA sequence: TGTGCCAGCAGTGTCCAGGGGCAGGGAACAGATACGCAGTATTTT. It specifies CASSVQGQGTDTQYF. The rearrangement links TRBV25-1 to TRBJ2-3, with D possibly matching TRBD1 (6 bases). V was trimmed by 4 bases and J by 3 bases, leaving 14 bases between them. The CDR3 runs to 15 residues. CDR1 is MGHDK, CDR2 SYGVNS, per germline.

Only one count was recorded for this clone. Here the CDR3 reads CASSLYTDTDTQYF. DNA of the CDR3: TGTGCCAGCAGCTTATACACAGACACAGATACGCAGTATTTT. The chain uses TRBV7-2 and TRBJ2-3; D is uncertain. Trimming removed 2 bases from V and 2 bases from J, with 8 bases in between. The CDR3 is made up of 14 amino acids. CDR1 and CDR2 from the germline V gene are SGHTA and FQGNSA.

This clone was counted only a few times. The chain combines TRBV16 with TRBJ2-7, with D perhaps matching TRBD1 (5 bases). V was trimmed by 0 bases and J by 6 bases, leaving 12 bases between them. This CDR3 spans 14 amino acids. CDR1 and CDR2 (germline): KGHSY, FQNENV. CDR3 amino acids: CASSQSAGSTEQYF. Here the CDR3 DNA reads TGTGCCAGCAGCCAATCGGCAGGGTCCACCGAGCAGTACTTC.